Included here is one TCR beta chain sequence, with context. Its antigen is unidentified. This record comes from a study of Ad26.COV2.S vaccination and SARS-CoV-2 variants. Study-level points and caveats: Reports say spike-specific CD8+ and CD4+ T cell responses covered substantial breadth after vaccination.

The germline V gene has CDR1 SGHVS and CDR2 FQNEAQ. V was pared by 0 bases and J by 1 base, with 6 bases between. The CDR3 is 14 residues long. The treatment denotes: about 20 received Ad26.COV2.S at low or high dose, single or two shots; about five received placebo; per-sample allocation not given. Following the first vaccine or placebo injection, samples were taken on day 63. The assay was immunoSEQ multiplex PCR, and TCRdb's table has in-frame clones only and misses some. The sample contains some 480,000 clones, approximately 88% of which appear only once. The V gene is TRBV7-8, the J gene TRBJ1-2; no definite D call. The TCR comes from a person aged 18 to 59 who received the Ad26.COV2.S COVID-19 vaccine or a placebo. Sequenced here: peripheral blood, sampled in a trial of Ad26.COV2.S vaccine versus placebo. CDR3 sequence reads: CASSLAGGNYGYTF. Here the CDR3 DNA reads TGTGCCAGCAGCTTAGCGGGCGGTAACTATGGCTACACCTTC.